The 20 T cell receptor beta chains below all came from one sample that was sequenced in a study of T cell responses to AZD1222 COVID-19 vaccine. Clones were sequenced by immunoSEQ multiplex PCR, and TCRdb holds only the in-frame ones, with some missing. The sample has 100,000 or so clones; 70% to 90% are singletons. The sample consisted of peripheral blood, taken on day 0 of AZD1222 vaccination. The source of these receptors is an adult in good health.

The chain combines TRBV3-1 (or the pseudogene TRBV3-2) with TRBJ1-6; maybe TRBD1 (5 bases). Trimming left V 4 bases short and J 4 bases short, with 11 bases between. The length of the CDR3 is 15 residues. CDR1 and CDR2 from the germline V gene are LGHDT and YNNKEL (reference sequence). For the CDR3, the DNA is TGTGCCAGCAGCCCCCCGCCAGGGTATAATTCACCCCTCCACTTT. Protein sequence: CASSPPPGYNSPLHF.

V and J are TRBV19 and TRBJ1-2, with D perhaps TRBD1 (5 bases). The germline CDR1 and CDR2 sequences are LNHDA and SQIVND (reference sequence). There are 13 residues in the CDR3. Trimming removed 4 bases at V and 2 bases at J, with 8 bases between. In DNA, the CDR3 is TGTGCCAGTAGTAGCCGGGACAACTATGGCTACACCTTC. It translates to CASSSRDNYGYTF.

This chain connects TRBV30 to TRBJ1-2, with 7 bases matching TRBD1. From germline, CDR1 is GTSNPN and CDR2 SVGIG (reference sequence). This CDR3 contains 15 residues. Germline trimming cut 7 bases from V and 4 bases from J; bases unmatched to any gene: 15. The CDR3 DNA reads as TGTGCCTCTACCCGCAGGGGGGCGCCGATCTATGGCTACACCTTC. Translating it yields CASTRRGAPIYGYTF.

The chain has TRBV2 and TRBJ2-4; D is undetermined. The V end lost 6 bases, the J end lost 0 bases, and 9 bases lay between the germline ends. The CDR3 length is 14 residues. From germline, CDR1 is SNHLY and CDR2 FYNNEI. The CDR3 DNA reads TGTGCCAGCAGGGGAAGCCTAGCCAAAAACATTCAGTACTTC. Translating it yields CASRGSLAKNIQYF. Using reference TRBV2 and TRBJ2-4 for the parts outside the CDR3, the full variable domain is EPEVTQTPSHQVTQMGQEVILRCVPISNHLYFYWYRQILGQKVEFLVSFYNNEISEKSEIFDDQFSVERPDGSNFTLKIRSTKLEDSAMYFCASRGSLAKNIQYFGAGTRLSVL.

The rearrangement joins TRBV11-3 to TRBJ1-6, with D hard to call. Looked up from germline, CDR1 is SGHNT and CDR2 is YENEEA. The CDR3 is 14 amino acids. Trimming took 1 base from V and 5 from J, leaving 6 bases between them. The CDR3 sequence is CASSLGGDNSPLHF. For the CDR3, the DNA is TGTGCCAGCAGCTTAGGTGGCGATAATTCACCCCTCCACTTT.

The chain employs TRBV4-3 and TRBJ2-2; D is unresolved. The CDR3 is 14 amino acids. Germline CDR1 is LGHNA and CDR2 is YSLEER. V dropped 3 bases and J dropped 5 bases, with 10 bases sitting between them. CDR3 residues: CASSQEPSTGELFF. The DNA for the CDR3 is TGCGCCAGCAGCCAGGAGCCTTCTACCGGGGAGCTGTTTTTT.

The V call is TRBV10-3, the J call TRBJ1-6; D gene ambiguous. The CDR3 length is 13 residues. From germline, CDR1 is ENHRY and CDR2 SYGVKD. Trimming took 7 bases from V and 7 from J, leaving 11 bases between them. CDR3 sequence: CAITANQNSPLHF. CDR3 nucleotides: TGTGCCATCACAGCCAATCAAAATTCACCCCTCCACTTT.

The gene calls are TRBV24-1 and TRBJ2-1; D unclear. Germline CDR1 is KGHDR and CDR2 is SFDVKD. This CDR3 contains 13 residues. The ends were cut back, 9 bases at V and 7 bases at J, with 15 bases in the middle. The CDR3 DNA reads TGTGCCACCGGAAATTTTGACGGGAATGAGCAGTTCTTC. This translates into CATGNFDGNEQFF.

DNA of the CDR3: TGTGCCAGCGGCAGGTTAGCGGTCCCCTATGGCTACACCTTC. Translating gives CASGRLAVPYGYTF. This rearrangement joins TRBV27 to TRBJ1-2; no reliable D call. CDR3 length: 14 amino acids. The germline V gene encodes CDR1 MNHEY and CDR2 SMNVEV (reference sequence). Trimming took off 8 bases at V and 4 bases at J, with 17 bases between the two ends.

This clone was found once. The chain recombines TRBV6-1 with TRBJ2-7; D ambiguous. CDR1 MNHNS and CDR2 SASEGT come from the germline V gene. V gave up 3 bases and J gave up 3 bases, with 6 bases separating them. The CDR3 spans 12 residues. The CDR3 sequence is CASSEAYYEQYV. The CDR3 coding sequence is TGTGCCAGCAGTGAGGCTTACTACGAGCAGTACGTC.

The rearrangement links TRBV11-2 to TRBJ1-6, with 8 bases matching TRBD1. From germline, CDR1 is SGHAT and CDR2 FQNNGV. The CDR3 covers 14 residues. V lost 6 bases, J lost 7 bases, and 5 bases stayed unmatched. The DNA for the CDR3 is TGTGCCAGCAGTACGACAGGGGTCAATTCACCCCTCCACTTT. It specifies CASSTTGVNSPLHF.

The chain joins TRBV10-3 to TRBJ1-1; unclear D gene. Trimming took off 10 bases at V and 1 base at J, with 13 bases between the two ends. The CDR3 is made up of 13 amino acids. The germline CDR1 and CDR2 sequences are ENHRY and SYGVKD. The CDR3: CATCPGENTEAFF. CDR3 DNA sequence: TGTGCCACCTGTCCCGGGGAGAACACTGAAGCTTTCTTT.

This clone was observed a single time. This chain links TRBV20-1 with TRBJ1-1; D might be TRBD1 (6 bases). The CDR3 length is 17 residues. Trimming removed 3 bases at V and 4 bases at J, with 24 bases between. Looked up from germline, CDR1 is DFQATT and CDR2 is SNEGSKA (reference sequence). CDR3 nucleotide sequence: TGCAGTGCTAGTGACCGGACAGCGAACAAGGGGGGCACTGAAGCTTTCTTT. This sequence encodes CSASDRTANKGGTEAFF.

This clone was seen a single time. The rearrangement joins TRBV2 to TRBJ2-7; maybe TRBD1 (6 bases). CDR3 size: 15 residues. Germline V lookup: CDR1 SNHLY, CDR2 FYNNEI. V lost 8 bases, J lost 5 bases, and 22 bases lay in between. The CDR3 sequence: CASLFPYGGLDEQYV. CDR3 in DNA: TGTGCCAGCTTATTTCCCTATGGGGGCTTGGACGAGCAGTACGTC.

V is TRBV30 and J is TRBJ1-3, with D possibly being TRBD1 (5 bases). CDR1 is GTSNPN and CDR2 is SVGIG in the germline V gene (reference sequence). CDR3 length: 13 amino acids. Trimming removed 5 bases at V and 4 bases at J, with 12 bases between. The chain's CDR3 is CAWGGAVGNTIYF. The DNA of the CDR3 is TGTGCCTGGGGAGGGGCGGTGGGAAACACCATATATTTT.

The chain uses TRBV19 and TRBJ2-3; D is possibly TRBD1 (6 bases). CDR1 LNHDA and CDR2 SQIVND come from the germline V gene (reference sequence). The CDR3 spans 16 residues. V was trimmed by 8 bases and J by 2 bases, leaving 20 bases between them. CDR3 amino acids: CASLQRGRGYTDTQYF. The CDR3 DNA reads TGTGCCAGTCTACAACGGGGCAGGGGCTACACAGATACGCAGTATTTT. Based on the CDR3 plus reference TRBV19 and TRBJ2-3, the full variable domain is DGGITQSPKYLFRKEGQNVTLSCEQNLNHDAMYWYRQDPGQGLRLIYYSQIVNDFQKGDIAEGYSVSREKKESFPLTVTSAQKNPTAFYLCASLQRGRGYTDTQYFGPGTRLTVL.

V and J are TRBV5-1 and TRBJ1-1; 7 nucleotides match TRBD1. After removal of 2 bases from V and 10 bases from J, the junction contained 8 bases not matched to a gene. Per germline, CDR1 SGHRS and CDR2 YFSETQ. The CDR3 has 13 amino acids. CDR3 in DNA: TGCGCCAGCAGCTTAGGAACAGGGGAGCGAGCTTTCTTT. Protein: CASSLGTGERAFF. The variable domain in full, completed from reference TRBV5-1 and TRBJ1-1, reads KAGVTQTPRYLIKTRGQQVTLSCSPISGHRSVSWYQQTPGQGLQFLFEYFSETQRNKGNFPGRFSGRQFSNSRSEMNVSTLELGDSALYLCASSLGTGERAFFGQGTRLTVV.

The chain links TRBV6-2 or TRBV6-3 to TRBJ1-2, with no clear D. Deletions cut 0 bases from V and 6 bases from J, with 11 bases between. The CDR3 covers 14 residues. Looked up from germline, CDR1 is MNHEY and CDR2 is SVGEGT. CDR3 nucleotide sequence: TGTGCCAGCAGTTACTCGAAGGGTGCGAATGGCTACACCTTC. Encoded protein: CASSYSKGANGYTF.

J is TRBJ2-7 and V is TRBV6-5; D is possibly TRBD2 (6 bases). CDR3 size: 14 residues. V dropped 5 bases and J dropped 0 bases, with 11 bases sitting between them. Per the germline V gene, CDR1 is MNHEY and CDR2 is SVGAGI. The CDR3 loop is CASSRGLTSYEQYF. CDR3 coding DNA: TGTGCCAGCAGTCGGGGACTTACCTCCTACGAGCAGTACTTC.

This chain's CDR3 is CASSLGSYNSPLHF. The CDR3 nucleotides read TGTGCCAGCAGTTTGGGCTCCTATAATTCACCCCTCCACTTT. The chain uses TRBV6-5 and TRBJ1-6; D gene ambiguous. This CDR3 is 14 amino acids long. Germline V CDR1 and CDR2: MNHEY, SVGAGI. The V gene lost 4 bases and the J gene lost 0 bases, with 4 bases spanning the gap.